The text below deals with one T cell receptor (beta chain). No patient escaped relapse after autologous stem cell transplantation, and brentuximab vedotin exposure varied. Assay: immunoSEQ multiplex PCR; the TCRdb copy retains only in-frame clones and omits some. The table shows under 95,000 clones, with 92% occurring only once. These data are taken from a study of PD-1 blockade in classical Hodgkin lymphoma. V shed 7 bases and J 4 bases; nucleotides not matched to a gene: 31. CDR3 length: 23 amino acids. Germline V CDR1 and CDR2: LNHDA, SQIVND (reference sequence). V usage is TRBV19 and J usage is TRBJ2-1, with 10 nucleotides matching TRBD2. The sequence came from a human donor with classical Hodgkin lymphoma. The sample in question was peripheral blood mononuclear cells (PBMCs), obtained before the second cycle of nivolumab. CDR3 nucleotide sequence: TGTGCCAGTACCCCCAGGGGCAGAACCACCCTCGGAGGACTAGCGGATAAATACAATGAGCAGTTCTTC. It codes for CASTPRGRTTLGGLADKYNEQFF.